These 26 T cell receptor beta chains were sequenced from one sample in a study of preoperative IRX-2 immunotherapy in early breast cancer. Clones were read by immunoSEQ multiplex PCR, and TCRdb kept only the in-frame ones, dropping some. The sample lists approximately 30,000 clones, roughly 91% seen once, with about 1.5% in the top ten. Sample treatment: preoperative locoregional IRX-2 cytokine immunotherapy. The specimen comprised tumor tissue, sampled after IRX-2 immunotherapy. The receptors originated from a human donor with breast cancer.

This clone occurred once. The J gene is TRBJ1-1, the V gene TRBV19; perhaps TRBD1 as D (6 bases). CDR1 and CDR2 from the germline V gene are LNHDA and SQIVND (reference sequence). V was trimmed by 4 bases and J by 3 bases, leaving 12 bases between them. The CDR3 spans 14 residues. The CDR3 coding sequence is TGTGCCAGTAGTAGGGGGGGCGTGGACACTGAAGCTTTCTTT. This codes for CASSRGGVDTEAFF.

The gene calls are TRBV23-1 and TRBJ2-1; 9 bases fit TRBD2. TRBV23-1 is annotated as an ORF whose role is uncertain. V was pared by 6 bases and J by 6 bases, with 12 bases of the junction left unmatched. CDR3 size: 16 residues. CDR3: CASSQDGLAGSNEQFF. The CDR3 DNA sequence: TGCGCCAGCAGCCAAGATGGGCTAGCGGGGAGCAATGAGCAGTTCTTC.

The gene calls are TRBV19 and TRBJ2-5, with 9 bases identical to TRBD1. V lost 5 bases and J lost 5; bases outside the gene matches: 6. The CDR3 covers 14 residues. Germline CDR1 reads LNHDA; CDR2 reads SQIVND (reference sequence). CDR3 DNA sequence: TGTGCCAGTAGTCGTACAGGGGGCCATGAGACCCAGTACTTC. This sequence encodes CASSRTGGHETQYF. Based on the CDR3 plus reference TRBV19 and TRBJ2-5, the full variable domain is DGGITQSPKYLFRKEGQNVTLSCEQNLNHDAMYWYRQDPGQGLRLIYYSQIVNDFQKGDIAEGYSVSREKKESFPLTVTSAQKNPTAFYLCASSRTGGHETQYFGPGTRLLVL.

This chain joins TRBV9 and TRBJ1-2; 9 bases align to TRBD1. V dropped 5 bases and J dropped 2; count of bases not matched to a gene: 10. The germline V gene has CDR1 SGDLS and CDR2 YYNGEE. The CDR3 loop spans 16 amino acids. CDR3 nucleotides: TGTGCCAGCAGTTTGGACAGGGGCACCGGAAACTATGGCTACACCTTC. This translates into CASSLDRGTGNYGYTF.

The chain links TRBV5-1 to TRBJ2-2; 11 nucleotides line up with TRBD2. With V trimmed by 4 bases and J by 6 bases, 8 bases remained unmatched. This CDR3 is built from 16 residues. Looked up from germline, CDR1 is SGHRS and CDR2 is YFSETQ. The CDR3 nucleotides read TGCGCCAGCAGCCGAACTAGCGGGAGTGGGGCCGGGGAGCTGTTTTTT. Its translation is CASSRTSGSGAGELFF.

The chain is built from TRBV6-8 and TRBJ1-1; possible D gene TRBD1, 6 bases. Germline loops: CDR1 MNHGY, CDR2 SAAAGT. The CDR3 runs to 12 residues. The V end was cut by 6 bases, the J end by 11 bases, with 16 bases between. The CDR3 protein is CASRGAGVGAFF. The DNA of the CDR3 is TGTGCCAGCAGGGGCGCAGGGGTTGGGGCTTTCTTT.

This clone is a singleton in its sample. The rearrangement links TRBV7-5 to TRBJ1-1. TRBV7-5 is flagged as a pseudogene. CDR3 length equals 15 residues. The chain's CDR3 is CASSLTGGKNTEAFF. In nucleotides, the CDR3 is TGTGCCAGCAGCTTAACGGGGGGCAAGAACACTGAAGCTTTCTTT.

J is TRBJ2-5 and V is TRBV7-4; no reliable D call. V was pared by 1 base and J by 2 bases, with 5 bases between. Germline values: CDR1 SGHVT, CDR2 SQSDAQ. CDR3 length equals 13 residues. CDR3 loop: CASSLGLQETQYF. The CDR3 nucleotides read TGTGCCAGCAGCTTAGGACTGCAAGAGACCCAGTACTTC.

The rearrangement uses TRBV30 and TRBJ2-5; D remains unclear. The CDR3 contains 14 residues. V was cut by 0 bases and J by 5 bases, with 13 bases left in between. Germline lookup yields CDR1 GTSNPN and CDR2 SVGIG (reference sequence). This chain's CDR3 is CAWSVSSSVETQYF. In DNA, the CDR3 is TGTGCCTGGAGTGTATCATCCAGCGTCGAGACCCAGTACTTC.

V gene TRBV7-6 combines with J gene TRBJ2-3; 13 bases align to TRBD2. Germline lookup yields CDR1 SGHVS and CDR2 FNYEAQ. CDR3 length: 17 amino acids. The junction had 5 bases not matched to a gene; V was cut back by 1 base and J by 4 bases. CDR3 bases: TGTGCCAGCAGCTTAGGACTAGCGGGAGGCCCCTCAGATACGCAGTATTTT. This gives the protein CASSLGLAGGPSDTQYF. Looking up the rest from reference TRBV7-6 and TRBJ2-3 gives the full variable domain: GAGVSQSPRYKVTKRGQDVALRCDPISGHVSLYWYRQALGQGPEFLTYFNYEAQQDKSGLPNDRFSAERPEGSISTLTIQRTEQRDSAMYRCASSLGLAGGPSDTQYFGPGTRLTVL.

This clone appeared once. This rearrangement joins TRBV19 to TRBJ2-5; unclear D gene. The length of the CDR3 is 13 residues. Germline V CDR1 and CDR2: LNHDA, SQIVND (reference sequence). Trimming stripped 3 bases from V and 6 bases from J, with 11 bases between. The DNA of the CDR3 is TGTGCCAGTAGTATGACACCGACCCAGACCCAGTACTTC. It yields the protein CASSMTPTQTQYF.

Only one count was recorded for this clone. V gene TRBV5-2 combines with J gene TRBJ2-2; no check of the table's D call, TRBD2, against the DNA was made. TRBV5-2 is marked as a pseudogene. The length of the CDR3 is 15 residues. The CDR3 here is CVSSLVAVSTGELFF. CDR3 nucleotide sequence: TGTGTCAGCAGCTTAGTAGCAGTTTCAACCGGGGAGCTGTTTTTT.

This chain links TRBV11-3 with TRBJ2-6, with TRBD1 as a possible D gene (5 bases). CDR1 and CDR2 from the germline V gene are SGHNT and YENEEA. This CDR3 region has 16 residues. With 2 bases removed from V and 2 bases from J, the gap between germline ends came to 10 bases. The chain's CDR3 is CASSLRGTPGANVLTF. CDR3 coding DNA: TGTGCCAGCAGCTTAAGGGGCACCCCTGGGGCCAACGTCCTGACTTTC.

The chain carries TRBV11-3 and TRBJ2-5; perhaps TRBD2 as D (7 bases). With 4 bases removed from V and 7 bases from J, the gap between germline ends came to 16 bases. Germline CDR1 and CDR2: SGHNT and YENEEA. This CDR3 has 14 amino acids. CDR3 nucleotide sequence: TGTGCCAGCAGCTCAATGGGGGGGCCGTGGACCCAGTACTTC. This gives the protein CASSSMGGPWTQYF.

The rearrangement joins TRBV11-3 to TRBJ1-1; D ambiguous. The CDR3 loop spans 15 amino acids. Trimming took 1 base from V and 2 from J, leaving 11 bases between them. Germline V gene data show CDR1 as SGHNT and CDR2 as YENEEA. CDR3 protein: CASSLGARLNTEAFF. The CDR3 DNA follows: TGTGCCAGCAGCTTAGGGGCCAGGCTTAACACTGAAGCTTTCTTT.

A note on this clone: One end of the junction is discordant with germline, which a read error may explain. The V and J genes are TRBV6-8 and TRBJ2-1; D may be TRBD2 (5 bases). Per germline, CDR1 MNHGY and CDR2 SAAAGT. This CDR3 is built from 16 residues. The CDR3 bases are TGTGCTAGCAGTGGTTTAGGACTCGCACTACAATATGAGCAGTTCTTC. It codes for CASSGLGLALQYEQFF.

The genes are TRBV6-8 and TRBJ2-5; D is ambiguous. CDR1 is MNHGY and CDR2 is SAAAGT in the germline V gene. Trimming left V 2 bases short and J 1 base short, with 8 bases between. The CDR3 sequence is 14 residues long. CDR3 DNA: TGTGCCAGCAGTTACCTTGCGGTCCAAGAGACCCAGTACTTC. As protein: CASSYLAVQETQYF.

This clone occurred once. CDR3 protein: CAWSQGSQETQYF. CDR3 nucleotides: TGTGCCTGGAGCCAGGGCTCACAAGAGACCCAGTACTTC. The chain recombines TRBV30 with TRBJ2-5; D perhaps matches TRBD1 (5 bases). Germline loops: CDR1 GTSNPN, CDR2 SVGIG (reference sequence). This CDR3 region has 13 residues. Trimming took off 3 bases at V and 2 bases at J, with 10 bases between the two ends.

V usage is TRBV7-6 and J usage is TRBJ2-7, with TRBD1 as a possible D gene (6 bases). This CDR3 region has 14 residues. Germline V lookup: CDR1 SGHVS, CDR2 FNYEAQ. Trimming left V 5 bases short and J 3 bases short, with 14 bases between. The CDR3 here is CASSPGVPYYEQYF. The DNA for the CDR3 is TGTGCCAGCAGCCCAGGGGTCCCCTACTACGAGCAGTACTTC. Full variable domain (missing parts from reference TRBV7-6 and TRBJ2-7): GAGVSQSPRYKVTKRGQDVALRCDPISGHVSLYWYRQALGQGPEFLTYFNYEAQQDKSGLPNDRFSAERPEGSISTLTIQRTEQRDSAMYRCASSPGVPYYEQYFGPGTRLTVT.

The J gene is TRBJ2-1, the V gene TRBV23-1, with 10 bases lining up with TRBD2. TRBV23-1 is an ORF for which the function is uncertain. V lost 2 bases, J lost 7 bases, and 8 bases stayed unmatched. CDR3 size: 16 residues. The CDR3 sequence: CASSQRLASGSNEQFF. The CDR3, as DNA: TGCGCCAGCAGTCAAAGGTTGGCTAGCGGGAGTAATGAGCAGTTCTTC.

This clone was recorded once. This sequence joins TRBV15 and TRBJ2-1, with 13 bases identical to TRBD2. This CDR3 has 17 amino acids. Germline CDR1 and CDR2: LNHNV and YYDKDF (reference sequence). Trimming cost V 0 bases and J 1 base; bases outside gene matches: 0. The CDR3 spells CATSREGLAGSYNEQFF. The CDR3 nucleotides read TGTGCCACCAGCAGAGAGGGACTAGCGGGATCCTACAATGAGCAGTTCTTC. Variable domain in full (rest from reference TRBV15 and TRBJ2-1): DAMVIQNPRYQVTQFGKPVTLSCSQTLNHNVMYWYQQKSSQAPKLLFHYYDKDFNNEADTPDNFQSRRPNTSFCFLDIRSPGLGDTAMYLCATSREGLAGSYNEQFFGPGTRLTVL.

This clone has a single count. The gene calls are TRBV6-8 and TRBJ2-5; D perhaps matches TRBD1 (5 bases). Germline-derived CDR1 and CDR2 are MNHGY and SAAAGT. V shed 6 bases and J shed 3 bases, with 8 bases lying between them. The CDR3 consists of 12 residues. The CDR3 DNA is TGTGCCAGCAGCCGCAGGGAAGAGACCCAGTACTTC. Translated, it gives CASSRREETQYF.

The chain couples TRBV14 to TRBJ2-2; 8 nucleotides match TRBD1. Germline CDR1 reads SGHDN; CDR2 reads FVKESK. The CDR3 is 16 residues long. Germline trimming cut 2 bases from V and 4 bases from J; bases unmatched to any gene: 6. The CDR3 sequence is CASSQQGQVRTGELFF. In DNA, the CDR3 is TGTGCCAGCAGCCAACAGGGACAGGTTCGCACCGGGGAGCTGTTTTTT.

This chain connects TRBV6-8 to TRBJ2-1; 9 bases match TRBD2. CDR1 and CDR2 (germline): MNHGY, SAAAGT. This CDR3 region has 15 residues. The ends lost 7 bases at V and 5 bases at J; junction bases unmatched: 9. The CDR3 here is CASTAVAGVNNEQFF. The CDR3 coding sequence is TGTGCCAGCACCGCCGTAGCGGGGGTAAACAATGAGCAGTTCTTC.

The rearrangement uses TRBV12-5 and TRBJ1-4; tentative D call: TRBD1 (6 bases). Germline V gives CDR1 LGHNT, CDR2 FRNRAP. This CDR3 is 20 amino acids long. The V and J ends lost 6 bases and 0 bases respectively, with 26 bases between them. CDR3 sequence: CASGRSKDGQLPSTNEKLFF. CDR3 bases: TGTGCTAGTGGGCGAAGTAAAGATGGACAGCTACCCTCAACTAATGAAAAACTGTTTTTT. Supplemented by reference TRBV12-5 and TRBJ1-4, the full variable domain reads DARVTQTPRHKVTEMGQEVTMRCQPILGHNTVFWYRQTMMQGLELLAYFRNRAPLDDSGMPKDRFSAEMPDATLATLKIQPSEPRDSAVYFCASGRSKDGQLPSTNEKLFFGSGTQLSVL.

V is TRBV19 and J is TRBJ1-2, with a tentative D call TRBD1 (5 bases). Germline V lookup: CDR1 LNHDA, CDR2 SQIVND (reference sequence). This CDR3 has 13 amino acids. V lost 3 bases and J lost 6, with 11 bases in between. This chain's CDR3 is CASSIGTSNGYTF. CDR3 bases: TGTGCCAGTAGTATCGGGACCAGTAATGGCTACACCTTC.